Following are 15 T cell receptor beta chains from one sample sequenced in a study of shared clonotypes between healthy human individuals. CD45RO-negative, CCR7-selected cells formed the naive CD8 fraction, which excluded terminally differentiated effector memory CD45RA+ cells. Produced via immunoSEQ multiplex PCR; TCRdb's table is partial and in-frame only. The data show millions of clones, about 93% seen once. Sequencing input: naive CD8+ T cells from PBMCs. The receptors shown here come from a man aged 18 to 29 in good health. Some clones in this sample may be carry-over from other donors' samples.

This sequence joins TRBV28 and TRBJ2-7; TRBD2 agrees at 13 bases. This CDR3 has 17 amino acids. Germline V gene data show CDR1 as MDHEN and CDR2 as SYDVKM. The junction had 10 bases not matched to a gene; V was cut back by 3 bases and J by 5 bases. The CDR3 nucleotides are TGTGCCAGCAGTTTCGTCGGACTAGCGGGAGTAGAAGACGAGCAGTACTTC. Translation: CASSFVGLAGVEDEQYF.

V is TRBV28 and J is TRBJ2-3, with 8 bases fitting TRBD1. Per germline, CDR1 MDHEN and CDR2 SYDVKM. CDR3 length equals 16 residues. J gave up 3 bases and V 3 bases, and 8 bases lay outside the gene matches. The CDR3 DNA sequence: TGTGCCAGCAGTTTGCGACAGGGGCCAAATACAGATACGCAGTATTTT. Translating gives CASSLRQGPNTDTQYF.

This clone was detected only once. The chain combines TRBV29-1 with TRBJ2-7; 8 bases agree with TRBD2. The germline V gene encodes CDR1 SQVTM and CDR2 ANQGSEA. The ends lost 7 bases at V and 2 bases at J; junction bases unmatched: 1. The CDR3 has 11 amino acids. CDR3 sequence (DNA): TGCAGCGCGCGGGAGGCCTACGAGCAGTACTTC. Its protein product is CSAREAYEQYF.

J is TRBJ2-3 and V is TRBV7-9; 11 bases line up with TRBD2. The germline V gene has CDR1 SEHNR and CDR2 FQNEAQ (reference sequence). The length of the CDR3 is 17 residues. After removal of 4 bases from V and 0 bases from J, the junction contained 6 bases not matched to a gene. CDR3: CASSSQGLADSTDTQYF. The CDR3 DNA follows: TGTGCCAGCAGCTCTCAGGGACTAGCGGATAGCACAGATACGCAGTATTTT.

This clone is a singleton in its sample. The gene calls are TRBV6-1 and TRBJ2-1; D is unresolved. V was cut by 8 bases and J by 5 bases, with 1 base left in between. The germline gives CDR1 MNHNS, CDR2 SASEGT. The CDR3 loop spans 9 amino acids. The CDR3 sequence is CASHNEQFF. CDR3 in DNA: TGTGCCAGCCACAATGAGCAGTTCTTC.

J is TRBJ2-3 and V is TRBV27, with D possibly being TRBD2 (6 bases). Germline CDR1 is MNHEY and CDR2 is SMNVEV (reference sequence). The V end was cut by 5 bases, the J end by 3 bases, with 18 bases between. CDR3 length: 16 amino acids. The CDR3 here is CASSGLGTPGTDTQYF. The DNA of the CDR3 is TGTGCCAGCAGTGGCCTGGGGACTCCTGGGACAGATACGCAGTATTTT.

Of note for this clone: The junction departs from the called germline gene at one end, perhaps through a read error. This chain links TRBV28 with TRBJ2-5; D not resolved. The length of the CDR3 is 11 residues. From germline, CDR1 is MDHEN and CDR2 SYDVKM. In DNA, the CDR3 is TGTGCCAGCAGTTCCCGGGTGGAGTCGGACTTC. Amino acid sequence: CASSSRVESDF. Using reference TRBV28 and TRBJ2-5 for the parts outside the CDR3, the full variable domain is DVKVTQSSRYLVKRTGEKVFLECVQDMDHENMFWYRQDPGLGLRLIYFSYDVKMKEKGDIPEGYSVSREKKERFSLILESASTNQTSMYLCASSSRVESDFGPGTRLLVL.

V usage is TRBV4-1 and J usage is TRBJ1-1, with D hard to call. CDR3 length: 14 amino acids. Germline loops: CDR1 MGHRA, CDR2 YSYEKL. Trimming took 2 bases from V and 0 from J, leaving 7 bases between them. The CDR3 nucleotides read TGCGCCAGCAGCCAATATTCCCTGAACACTGAAGCTTTCTTT. Protein product: CASSQYSLNTEAFF.

The CDR3 sequence: CASSHPGTGVTYNEQFF. The CDR3 DNA is TGCGCCAGCAGCCACCCCGGGACAGGGGTTACCTACAATGAGCAGTTCTTC. This chain joins TRBV4-1 and TRBJ2-1; 10 nucleotides agree with TRBD1. The CDR3 contains 17 residues. V lost 3 bases and J lost 2; bases outside the gene matches: 7. Germline V gene sequence: CDR1 MGHRA, CDR2 YSYEKL.

V usage is TRBV5-1 and J usage is TRBJ1-1; D possibly corresponds to TRBD1 (5 bases). The CDR3 is 11 amino acids. Trimming pared 3 bases from V and 11 bases from J, leaving 11 bases between. Germline V CDR1 and CDR2: SGHRS, YFSETQ. The CDR3 reads CASSSQGTAFF. CDR3 nucleotide sequence: TGCGCCAGCAGCTCGCAGGGTACGGCTTTCTTT. The variable domain in full, completed from reference TRBV5-1 and TRBJ1-1, reads KAGVTQTPRYLIKTRGQQVTLSCSPISGHRSVSWYQQTPGQGLQFLFEYFSETQRNKGNFPGRFSGRQFSNSRSEMNVSTLELGDSALYLCASSSQGTAFFGQGTRLTVV.

The chain has TRBV25-1 and TRBJ1-3; no clear D. Germline V gene sequence: CDR1 MGHDK, CDR2 SYGVNS. Between the trimmed V and J ends, which lost 2 bases and 0 bases, there was a span of 11 bases. The CDR3 sequence is 16 residues long. The CDR3: CASSEGGLSSGNTIYF. The CDR3 nucleotides read TGTGCCAGCAGTGAAGGAGGGTTGAGCTCTGGAAACACCATATATTTT.

This chain uses TRBV28 with TRBJ2-1; a possible D gene is TRBD2 (6 bases). This CDR3 spans 17 amino acids. Trimming shortened V by 2 bases and J by 2 bases, and 16 bases separated the two germline ends. CDR1 and CDR2 from the germline V gene are MDHEN and SYDVKM. CDR3 in DNA: TGTGCCAGCAGTTTACCCCCTCGGGGCGGGACCTACAATGAGCAGTTCTTC. Protein: CASSLPPRGGTYNEQFF.

Concerning this clone itself: The same CDR3 also results from other DNA sequences found in this sample. The CDR3 here is CAWSVAPNTEAFF. The CDR3 region has the DNA TGTGCCTGGAGTGTCGCCCCGAACACTGAAGCTTTCTTT. V and J are TRBV30 and TRBJ1-1, with D unclear. The germline gives CDR1 GTSNPN, CDR2 SVGIG (reference sequence). The CDR3 runs to 13 residues. Trimming left V 0 bases short and J 1 base short, with 6 bases between.

As to this clone: Other DNA sequences of this sample code for an identical CDR3. V is TRBV27 and J is TRBJ1-5; a weak D match, TRBD1 (5 bases). V gave up 2 bases and J gave up 4 bases, with 9 bases separating them. Germline-derived CDR1 and CDR2 are MNHEY and SMNVEV (reference sequence). There are 14 residues in the CDR3. The DNA for the CDR3 is TGTGCCAGCAGTTTAGGGGGTTCAAATCAGCCCCAGCATTTT. Translation gives CASSLGGSNQPQHF.

This clone was observed a single time. The chain is built from TRBV5-4 and TRBJ2-7, with D possibly being TRBD2 (6 bases). Trimming shortened V by 3 bases and J by 5 bases, and 15 bases separated the two germline ends. This CDR3 has 14 amino acids. Germline values: CDR1 SGHNT, CDR2 YYREEE (reference sequence). CDR3 region: CASSSGTLLDEQYF. CDR3 coding DNA: TGTGCCAGCAGCTCCGGGACTCTACTCGACGAGCAGTACTTC.